The 10 T cell receptor beta chains below all came from one sample that was sequenced in a study of cytomegalovirus exposure and HLA in healthy donors. The PCR used 60 Vbeta and 13 Jbeta primers. Assay used: immunoSEQ multiplex PCR; TCRdb lists only in-frame clones, some missing. The sample holds roughly 54,000 clones, about 80% seen once. Sample: PBMCs. The receptors were gathered from a man aged 45-65 years in good health and CMV-seronegative.

The gene calls are TRBV5-6 and TRBJ2-7; maybe TRBD2 (5 bases). From germline, CDR1 is SGHDT and CDR2 YYEEEE. The length of the CDR3 is 13 residues. The ends were cut back, 4 bases at V and 6 bases at J, with 14 bases in the middle. CDR3 protein: CASSEYTRAEQYF. The CDR3 DNA sequence: TGTGCCAGCAGCGAATACACTAGAGCCGAGCAGTACTTC.

The chain uses TRBV2 and TRBJ1-6; 10 bases are a match to TRBD1. This CDR3 contains 14 residues. Germline V gene lookup returns CDR1 SNHLY and CDR2 FYNNEI. Germline trimming cut 11 bases from V and 6 bases from J; bases unmatched to any gene: 7. CDR3 DNA sequence: TGTGCCGGCGAAGGACAGGGGGGTAATTCACCCCTCCACTTT. Protein sequence: CAGEGQGGNSPLHF.

For the CDR3, the DNA is TGCAGCGTTGTGCAGGTTATGAACACTGAAGCTTTCTTT. Its translation: CSVVQVMNTEAFF. The V and J genes are TRBV29-1 and TRBJ1-1, with no clear D. Trimming took 4 bases from V and 0 from J, leaving 9 bases between them. Germline-derived CDR1 and CDR2 are SQVTM and ANQGSEA. CDR3 length: 13 amino acids.

This sequence joins TRBV6-5 and TRBJ2-3, with TRBD2 identical over 8 bases. V gave up 6 bases and J gave up 2 bases; unmatched junction bases: 7. The CDR3 consists of 15 residues. Germline loops: CDR1 MNHEY, CDR2 SVGAGI. CDR3 amino acids: CASSPTSETTDTQYF. CDR3 coding DNA: TGTGCCAGCAGCCCGACTAGCGAGACCACAGATACGCAGTATTTT.

This chain connects TRBV23-1 to TRBJ1-5, with unresolved D. TRBV23-1 carries the ORF label, with uncertain function. The CDR3 is 14 amino acids. Trimming left V 6 bases short and J 5 bases short, with 14 bases between. CDR3 loop: CASSPGRADQPQHF. In nucleotides, the CDR3 is TGCGCCAGCAGCCCGGGGAGGGCCGATCAGCCCCAGCATTTT.

The genes are TRBV29-1 and TRBJ2-7; 10 bases agree with TRBD1. The V segment lost 7 bases and the J segment 0 bases; nucleotides outside the gene matches: 3. Germline V gives CDR1 SQVTM, CDR2 ANQGSEA. CDR3 length: 13 amino acids. The CDR3 sequence: CSAGTGDSYEQYF. The CDR3 DNA reads as TGCAGCGCTGGGACAGGGGACTCCTACGAGCAGTACTTC.

The rearrangement links TRBV9 to TRBJ1-6; no clear D. CDR1 and CDR2 (germline): SGDLS, YYNGEE. V lost 2 bases and J lost 8, with 8 bases in between. There are 13 residues in the CDR3. CDR3 sequence: CASSVNMDSPLHF. The CDR3, as DNA: TGTGCCAGCAGCGTCAACATGGATTCACCCCTCCACTTT. Full variable domain (remainder filled in from reference TRBV9 and TRBJ1-6): DSGVTQTPKHLITATGQRVTLRCSPRSGDLSVYWYQQSLDQGLQFLIQYYNGEERAKGNILERFSAQQFPDLHSELNLSSLELGDSALYFCASSVNMDSPLHFGNGTRLTVT.

The chain carries TRBV2 and TRBJ2-5; 10 bases agree with TRBD1. From germline, CDR1 is SNHLY and CDR2 FYNNEI. CDR3 size: 14 residues. V lost 7 bases to trimming and J lost 5 bases; unmatched junction nucleotides: 7. The CDR3 loop is CASTRQGARETQYF. The DNA for the CDR3 is TGTGCCAGCACCAGACAGGGGGCAAGGGAGACCCAGTACTTC.

Note on this clone: At the DNA level, this CDR3 is encoded by other sequences in the same sample as well. V is TRBV6-6 and J is TRBJ1-4; D possibly corresponds to TRBD1 (6 bases). The CDR3 loop spans 15 amino acids. Trimming removed 6 bases from V and 0 bases from J, with 11 bases in between. CDR1 and CDR2 from the germline V gene are MNHNY and SVGAGI (reference sequence). CDR3 region: CASRQDSSTNEKLFF. CDR3 DNA: TGTGCCAGCAGGCAGGACAGTTCAACTAATGAAAAACTGTTTTTT.

V and J are TRBV19 and TRBJ2-5; TRBD1 aligns across 12 bases. This CDR3 comprises 16 residues. V trimming: 5 bases; J trimming: 2 bases; junction bases outside the gene matches: 6. The germline gives CDR1 LNHDA, CDR2 SQIVND (reference sequence). For the CDR3, the DNA is TGTGCCAGTAGTGTAGGGACAGGGGGCGGGCAAGAGACCCAGTACTTC. It codes for CASSVGTGGGQETQYF.